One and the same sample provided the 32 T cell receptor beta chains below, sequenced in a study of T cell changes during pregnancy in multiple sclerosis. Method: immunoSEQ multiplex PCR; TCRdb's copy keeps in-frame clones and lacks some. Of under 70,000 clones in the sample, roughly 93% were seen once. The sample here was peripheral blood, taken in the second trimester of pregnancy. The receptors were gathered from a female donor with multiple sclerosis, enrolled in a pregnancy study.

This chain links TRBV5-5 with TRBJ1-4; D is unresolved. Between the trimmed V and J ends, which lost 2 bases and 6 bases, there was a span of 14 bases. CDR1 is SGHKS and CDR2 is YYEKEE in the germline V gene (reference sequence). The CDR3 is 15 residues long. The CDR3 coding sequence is TGTGCCAGCAGCTTTTCGATGGGCATAGATGAAAAACTGTTTTTT. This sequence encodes CASSFSMGIDEKLFF.

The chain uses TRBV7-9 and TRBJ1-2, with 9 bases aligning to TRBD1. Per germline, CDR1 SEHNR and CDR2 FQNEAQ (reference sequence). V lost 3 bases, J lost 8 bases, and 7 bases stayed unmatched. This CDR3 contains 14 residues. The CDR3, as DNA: TGTGCCAGCAGCTTTGGGGACAGGGTTGGAGGCTACACCTTC. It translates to CASSFGDRVGGYTF.

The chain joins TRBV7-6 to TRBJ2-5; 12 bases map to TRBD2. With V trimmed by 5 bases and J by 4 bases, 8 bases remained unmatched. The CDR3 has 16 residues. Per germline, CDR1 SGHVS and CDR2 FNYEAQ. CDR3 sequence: CASSGTSGGPGETQYF. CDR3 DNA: TGTGCCAGCAGCGGTACTAGCGGGGGGCCGGGAGAGACCCAGTACTTC.

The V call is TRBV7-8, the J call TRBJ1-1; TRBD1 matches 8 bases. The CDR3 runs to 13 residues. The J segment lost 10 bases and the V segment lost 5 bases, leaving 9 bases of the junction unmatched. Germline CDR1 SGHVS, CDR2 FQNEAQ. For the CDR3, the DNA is TGTGCCAGCAGCCCTCTCAGGGGGCTGAGAGCTTTCTTT. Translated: CASSPLRGLRAFF.

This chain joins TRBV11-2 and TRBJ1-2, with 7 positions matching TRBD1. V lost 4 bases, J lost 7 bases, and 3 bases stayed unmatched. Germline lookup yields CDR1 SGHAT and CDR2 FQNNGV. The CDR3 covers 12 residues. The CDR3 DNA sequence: TGTGCCAGCAGCTCGACAGGGTTTGGCTACACCTTC. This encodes CASSSTGFGYTF.

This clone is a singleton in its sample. The chain's CDR3 is CASSLLTGTEKLFF. CDR3 DNA: TGTGCCAGCAGCTTATTGACAGGGACTGAAAAACTGTTTTTT. The chain carries TRBV7-2 and TRBJ1-4; 7 bases are a match to TRBD1. V gave up 2 bases and J gave up 7 bases; unmatched junction bases: 4. This CDR3 comprises 14 residues. Per the germline V gene, CDR1 is SGHTA and CDR2 is FQGNSA.

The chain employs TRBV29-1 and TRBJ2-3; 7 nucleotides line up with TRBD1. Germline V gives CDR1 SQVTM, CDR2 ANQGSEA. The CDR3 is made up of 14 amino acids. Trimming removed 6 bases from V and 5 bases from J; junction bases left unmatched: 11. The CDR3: CSVEPGTEVDTQYF. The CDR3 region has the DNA TGCAGCGTCGAACCCGGGACAGAGGTAGATACGCAGTATTTT.

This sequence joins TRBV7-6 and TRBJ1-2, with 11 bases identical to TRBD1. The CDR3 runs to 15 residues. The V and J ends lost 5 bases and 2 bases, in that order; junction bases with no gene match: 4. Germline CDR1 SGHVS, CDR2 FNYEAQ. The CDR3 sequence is CASSPGQGANYGYTF. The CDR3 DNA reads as TGTGCCAGCAGCCCTGGACAGGGGGCCAACTATGGCTACACCTTC.

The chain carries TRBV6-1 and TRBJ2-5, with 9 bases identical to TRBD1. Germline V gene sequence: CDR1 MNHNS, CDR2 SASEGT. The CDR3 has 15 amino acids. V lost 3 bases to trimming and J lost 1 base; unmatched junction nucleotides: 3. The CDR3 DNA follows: TGTGCCAGCAGTGACCCGACAGGGGGCCAAGAGACCCAGTACTTC. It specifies CASSDPTGGQETQYF.

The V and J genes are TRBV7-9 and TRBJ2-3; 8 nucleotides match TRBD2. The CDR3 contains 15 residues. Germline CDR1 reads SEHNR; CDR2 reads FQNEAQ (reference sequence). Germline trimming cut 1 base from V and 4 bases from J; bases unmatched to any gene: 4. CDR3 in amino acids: CASSLGTSHADTQYF. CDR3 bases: TGTGCCAGCAGCTTAGGGACTAGCCACGCAGATACGCAGTATTTT.

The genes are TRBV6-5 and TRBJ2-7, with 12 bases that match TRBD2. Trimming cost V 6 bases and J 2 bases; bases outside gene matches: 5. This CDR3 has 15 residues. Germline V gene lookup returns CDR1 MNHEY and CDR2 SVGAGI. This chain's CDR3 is CASSSSGGAPYEQYF. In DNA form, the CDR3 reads TGTGCCAGCAGCTCTAGCGGGGGGGCACCCTACGAGCAGTACTTC.

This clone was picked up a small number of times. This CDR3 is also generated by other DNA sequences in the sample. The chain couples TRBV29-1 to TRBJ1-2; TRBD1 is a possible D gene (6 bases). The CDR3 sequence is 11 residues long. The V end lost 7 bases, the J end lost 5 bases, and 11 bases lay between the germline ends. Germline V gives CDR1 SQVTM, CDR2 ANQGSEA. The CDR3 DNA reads TGCAGCGCTTCAGGGGTTTATGGCTACACCTTC. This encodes CSASGVYGYTF.

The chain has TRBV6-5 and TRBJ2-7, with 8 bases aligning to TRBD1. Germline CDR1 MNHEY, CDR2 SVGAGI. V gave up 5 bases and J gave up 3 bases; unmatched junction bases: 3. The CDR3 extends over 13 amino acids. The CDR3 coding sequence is TGTGCCAGCAGTCAACAGGGGGTCTACGAGCAGTACTTC. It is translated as CASSQQGVYEQYF.

The CDR3 sequence: CASSEGTGARYGYTF. The CDR3 nucleotides read TGTGCCAGCAGTGAAGGGACGGGAGCTCGGTATGGCTACACCTTC. The chain carries TRBV2 and TRBJ1-2; D gene unclear. The CDR3 sequence is 15 residues long. Trimming shortened V by 1 base and J by 5 bases, and 14 bases separated the two germline ends. CDR1 and CDR2 (germline): SNHLY, FYNNEI. Based on the CDR3 plus reference TRBV2 and TRBJ1-2, the full variable domain is EPEVTQTPSHQVTQMGQEVILRCVPISNHLYFYWYRQILGQKVEFLVSFYNNEISEKSEIFDDQFSVERPDGSNFTLKIRSTKLEDSAMYFCASSEGTGARYGYTFGSGTRLTVV.

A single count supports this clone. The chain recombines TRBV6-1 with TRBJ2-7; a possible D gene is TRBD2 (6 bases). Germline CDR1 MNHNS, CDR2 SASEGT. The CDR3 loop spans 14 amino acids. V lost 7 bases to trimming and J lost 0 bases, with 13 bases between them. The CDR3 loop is CASTSGLSSYEQYF. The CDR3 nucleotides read TGTGCCAGCACCAGCGGGTTAAGCTCCTACGAGCAGTACTTC.

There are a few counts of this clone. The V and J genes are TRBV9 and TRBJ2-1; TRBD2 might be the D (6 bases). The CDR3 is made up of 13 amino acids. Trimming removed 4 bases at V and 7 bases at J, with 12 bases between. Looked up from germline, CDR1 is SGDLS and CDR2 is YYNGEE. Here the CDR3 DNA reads TGTGCCAGCAGCCCCCGGGGGAGGAATGAGCAGTTCTTC. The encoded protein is CASSPRGRNEQFF. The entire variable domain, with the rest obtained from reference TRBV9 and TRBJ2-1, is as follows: DSGVTQTPKHLITATGQRVTLRCSPRSGDLSVYWYQQSLDQGLQFLIQYYNGEERAKGNILERFSAQQFPDLHSELNLSSLELGDSALYFCASSPRGRNEQFFGPGTRLTVL.

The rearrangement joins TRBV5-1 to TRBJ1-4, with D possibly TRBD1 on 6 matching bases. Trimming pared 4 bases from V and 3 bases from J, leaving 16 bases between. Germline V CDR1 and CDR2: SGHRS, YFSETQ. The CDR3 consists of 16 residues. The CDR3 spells CASSADAGAPNEKLFF. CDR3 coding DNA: TGCGCCAGCAGCGCGGACGCAGGGGCCCCTAATGAAAAACTGTTTTTT.

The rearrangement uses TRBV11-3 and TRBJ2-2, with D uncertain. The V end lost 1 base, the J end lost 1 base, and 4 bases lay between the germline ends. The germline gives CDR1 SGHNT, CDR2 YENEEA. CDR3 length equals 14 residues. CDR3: CASSLALNTGELFF. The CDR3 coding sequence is TGTGCCAGCAGCTTAGCTTTGAACACCGGGGAGCTGTTTTTT.

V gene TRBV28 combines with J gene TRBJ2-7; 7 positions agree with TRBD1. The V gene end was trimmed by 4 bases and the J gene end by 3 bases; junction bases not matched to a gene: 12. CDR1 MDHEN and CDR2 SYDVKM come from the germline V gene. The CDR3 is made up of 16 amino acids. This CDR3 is CASSSRSGTALYEQYF. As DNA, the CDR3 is TGTGCCAGCAGTTCTCGGTCGGGGACAGCACTCTACGAGCAGTACTTC.

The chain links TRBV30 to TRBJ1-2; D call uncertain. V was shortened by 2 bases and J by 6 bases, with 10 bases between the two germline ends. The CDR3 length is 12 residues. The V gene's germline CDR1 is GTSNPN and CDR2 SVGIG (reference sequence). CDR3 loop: CAWSRQTDGYTF. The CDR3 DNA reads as TGTGCCTGGAGTCGACAAACCGATGGCTACACCTTC.

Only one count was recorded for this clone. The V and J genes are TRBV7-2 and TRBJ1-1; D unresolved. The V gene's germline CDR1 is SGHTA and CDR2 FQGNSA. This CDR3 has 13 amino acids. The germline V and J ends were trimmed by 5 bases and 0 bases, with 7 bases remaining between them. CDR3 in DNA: TGTGCCAGCAGCCCCCTTTTGAACACTGAAGCTTTCTTT. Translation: CASSPLLNTEAFF.

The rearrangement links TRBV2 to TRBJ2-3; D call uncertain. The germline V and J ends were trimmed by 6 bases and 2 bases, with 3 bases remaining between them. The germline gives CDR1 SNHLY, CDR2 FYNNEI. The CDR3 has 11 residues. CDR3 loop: CASSLTDTQYF. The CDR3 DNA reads TGTGCCAGCAGCCTCACAGATACGCAGTATTTT.

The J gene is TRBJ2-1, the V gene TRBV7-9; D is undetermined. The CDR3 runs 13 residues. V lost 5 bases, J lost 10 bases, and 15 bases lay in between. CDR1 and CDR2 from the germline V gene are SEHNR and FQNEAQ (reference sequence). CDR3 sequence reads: CASSPTESGEQFF. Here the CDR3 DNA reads TGTGCCAGCAGCCCAACCGAGTCAGGAGAGCAGTTCTTC.

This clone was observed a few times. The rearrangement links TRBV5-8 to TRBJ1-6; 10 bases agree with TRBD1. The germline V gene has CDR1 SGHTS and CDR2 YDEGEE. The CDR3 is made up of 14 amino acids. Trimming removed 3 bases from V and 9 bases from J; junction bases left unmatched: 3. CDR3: CASSSDRGPSPLHF. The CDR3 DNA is TGTGCCAGCAGCTCCGACAGGGGGCCTTCACCCCTCCACTTT. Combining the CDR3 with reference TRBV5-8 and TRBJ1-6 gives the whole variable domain EAGVTQSPTHLIKTRGQQATLRCSPISGHTSVYWYQQALGLGLQFLLWYDEGEERNRGNFPPRFSGRQFPNYSSELNVNALELEDSALYLCASSSDRGPSPLHFGNGTRLTVT.

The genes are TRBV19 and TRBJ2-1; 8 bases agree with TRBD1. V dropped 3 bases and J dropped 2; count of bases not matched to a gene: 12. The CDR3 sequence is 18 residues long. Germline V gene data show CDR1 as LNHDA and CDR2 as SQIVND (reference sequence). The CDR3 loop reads CASSIRAGGTGAYNEQFF. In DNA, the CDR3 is TGTGCCAGTAGTATTCGGGCGGGTGGGACAGGTGCCTACAATGAGCAGTTCTTC.

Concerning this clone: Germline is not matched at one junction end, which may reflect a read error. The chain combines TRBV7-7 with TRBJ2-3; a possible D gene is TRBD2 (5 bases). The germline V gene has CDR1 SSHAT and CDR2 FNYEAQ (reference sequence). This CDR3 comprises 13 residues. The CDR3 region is CASSLAGADTQYF. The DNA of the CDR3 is TGTGCTAGCAGCTTGGCCGGGGCAGATACGCAGTATTTT.

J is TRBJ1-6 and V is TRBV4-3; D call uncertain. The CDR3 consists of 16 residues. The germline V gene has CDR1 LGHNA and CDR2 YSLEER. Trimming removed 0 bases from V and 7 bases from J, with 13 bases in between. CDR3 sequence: CASSQDRSRANSPLHF. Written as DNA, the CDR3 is TGCGCCAGCAGCCAAGATCGATCGAGGGCGAATTCACCCCTCCACTTT.

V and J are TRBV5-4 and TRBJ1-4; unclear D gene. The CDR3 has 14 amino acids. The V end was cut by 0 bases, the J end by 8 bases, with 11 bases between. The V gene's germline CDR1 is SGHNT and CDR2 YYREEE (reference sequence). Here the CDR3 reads CASSLGAPPEKLFF. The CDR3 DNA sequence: TGTGCCAGCAGCTTGGGGGCCCCGCCGGAAAAACTGTTTTTT.

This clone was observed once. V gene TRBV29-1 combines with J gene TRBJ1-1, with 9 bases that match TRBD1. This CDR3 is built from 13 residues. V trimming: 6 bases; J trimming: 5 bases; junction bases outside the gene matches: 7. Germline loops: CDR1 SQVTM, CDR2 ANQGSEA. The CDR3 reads CSVARTGATEAFF. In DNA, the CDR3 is TGCAGCGTCGCCAGGACAGGGGCAACTGAAGCTTTCTTT.

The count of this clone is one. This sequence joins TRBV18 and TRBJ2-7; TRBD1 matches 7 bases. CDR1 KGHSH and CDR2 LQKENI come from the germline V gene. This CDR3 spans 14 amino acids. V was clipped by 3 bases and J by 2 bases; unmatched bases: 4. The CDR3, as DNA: TGTGCCAGCTCACCCCCGGGACAGACCTACGAGCAGTACTTC. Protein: CASSPPGQTYEQYF.

This chain's CDR3 is CASSRGGGTEQFF. The CDR3 DNA sequence: TGCGCCAGCAGCCGAGGCGGGGGGACTGAGCAGTTCTTC. J is TRBJ2-1 and V is TRBV4-1, with 8 bases identical to TRBD2. V lost 4 bases and J lost 9; bases outside the gene matches: 5. Germline assignment: CDR1 MGHRA and CDR2 YSYEKL. The CDR3 runs to 13 residues.

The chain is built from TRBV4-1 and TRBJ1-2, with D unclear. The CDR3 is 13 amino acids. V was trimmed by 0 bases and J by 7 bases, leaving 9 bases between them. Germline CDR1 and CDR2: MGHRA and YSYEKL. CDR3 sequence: CASSQDQRVGYTF. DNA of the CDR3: TGCGCCAGCAGCCAAGATCAGAGGGTTGGCTACACCTTC.